The source of this T cell receptor beta chain is a study of blood T cell repertoires in COVID-19. Background on the study: The United States, Italy and Spain provided the acute and convalescent COVID-19 samples. Nucleic acid was either cDNA or gDNA, and it came from T cells, B-cell-depleted T cells, or PBMCs.

The J segment lost 0 bases and the V segment lost 4 bases, leaving 2 bases of the junction unmatched. CDR1 SEHNR and CDR2 FQNEAQ come from the germline V gene (reference sequence). This CDR3 has 14 amino acids. Study processing details: The assay estimated nucleated cells by amplifying reference gene primers. Clones were read by immunoSEQ multiplex PCR, and TCRdb kept only the in-frame ones, dropping some. V and J calls and clone size follow that table, whereas D and trimming were derived from the DNA. The data contain 390,000 or so clones, roughly 89% of them seen just once; the ten biggest clones take up around 6.3%.

The chain employs TRBV7-9 and TRBJ2-7; TRBD1 aligns across 8 bases. The sequence derives from a man younger than 35 with active or convalescent COVID-19. Sequenced material: peripheral blood. This CDR3 is CASSSTGASYEQYF. CDR3 nucleotides: TGTGCCAGCAGCTCGACAGGGGCCTCCTACGAGCAGTACTTC.